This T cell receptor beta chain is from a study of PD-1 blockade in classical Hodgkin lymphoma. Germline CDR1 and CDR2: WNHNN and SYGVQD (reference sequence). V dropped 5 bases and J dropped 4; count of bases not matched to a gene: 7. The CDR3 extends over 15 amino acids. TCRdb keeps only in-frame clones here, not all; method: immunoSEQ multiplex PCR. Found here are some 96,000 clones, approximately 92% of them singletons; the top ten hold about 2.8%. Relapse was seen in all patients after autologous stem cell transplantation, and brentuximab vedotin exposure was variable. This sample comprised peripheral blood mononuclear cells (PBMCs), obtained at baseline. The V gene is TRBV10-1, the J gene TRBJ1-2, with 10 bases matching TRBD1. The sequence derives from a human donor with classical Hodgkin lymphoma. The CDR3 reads CASSNDRGRRYGYTF. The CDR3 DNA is TGCGCCAGCAGTAACGACAGGGGGCGACGCTATGGCTACACCTTC.